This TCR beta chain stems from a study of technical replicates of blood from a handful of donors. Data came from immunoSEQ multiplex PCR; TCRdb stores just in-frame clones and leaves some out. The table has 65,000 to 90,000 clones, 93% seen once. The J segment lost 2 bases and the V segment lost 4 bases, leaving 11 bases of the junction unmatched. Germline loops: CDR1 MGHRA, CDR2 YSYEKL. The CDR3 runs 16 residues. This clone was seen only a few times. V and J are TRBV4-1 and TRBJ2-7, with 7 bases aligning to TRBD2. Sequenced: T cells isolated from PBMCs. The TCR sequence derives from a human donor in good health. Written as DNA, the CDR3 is TGCGCCAGCAGCCTCCAGAAGAGCGGGAACCCCTACGAGCAGTACTTC. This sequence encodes CASSLQKSGNPYEQYF.